This T cell receptor beta chain was obtained from a study of response to subunit inactivated influenza vaccine. The V gene lost 7 bases and the J gene lost 0 bases, with 10 bases spanning the gap. Looked up from germline, CDR1 is SGHRS and CDR2 is YFSETQ. The CDR3 extends over 13 amino acids. In this sample, this clonotype turned up a few times. TCRdb analysed the RT-PCR reads with MiXCR anew, one entry per CDR3 protein. Found here are about 780,000 distinct CDR3 sequences, roughly 20% of them singletons; the top ten hold 11%. The V gene is TRBV5-1, the J gene TRBJ2-5; D is possibly TRBD1 or TRBD2 (5 bases each). The sample was PBMCs from blood, taken 5 days after vaccination. The TCR sequence derives from a man aged 45-60 years who received an inactivated influenza vaccine. CDR3 residues: CASGGADQETQYF. CDR3 sequence (DNA): TGCGCCAGCGGGGGAGCGGACCAAGAGACCCAGTACTTC.